This TCR beta chain appears in the sequencing data of a study of OX40 agonist ivuxolimab in advanced cancers. Sequencing was performed with immunoSEQ multiplex PCR; in TCRdb, only in-frame clones are kept and a portion is missing. The table has 80,000 to 95,000 clones, around nine tenths seen once. J was trimmed by 2 bases and V by 3 bases; bases with no gene match: 4. The V gene's germline CDR1 is LNHDA and CDR2 SQIVND (reference sequence). The CDR3 extends over 15 amino acids. Prior autoimmune disease or systemic immunosuppression barred patients. Notes on this clone: The antigen is not known.

Study-wide points: Among patients with partial responses at 0.1-3.0 mg/kg, clonal expansion was among the lowest.

This chain links TRBV19 with TRBJ1-3; 7 nucleotides align to TRBD1. The receptor was derived from an adult with an advanced solid tumor such as melanoma, head and neck, liver or kidney cancer. The sequencing used CD4+ or CD8+ T cells sorted from blood, collected in a trial of the OX40 agonist ivuxolimab. The chain's CDR3 is CASSIDRAPGNTIYF. In nucleotides, the CDR3 is TGTGCCAGTAGTATCGACAGGGCACCTGGAAACACCATATATTTT.